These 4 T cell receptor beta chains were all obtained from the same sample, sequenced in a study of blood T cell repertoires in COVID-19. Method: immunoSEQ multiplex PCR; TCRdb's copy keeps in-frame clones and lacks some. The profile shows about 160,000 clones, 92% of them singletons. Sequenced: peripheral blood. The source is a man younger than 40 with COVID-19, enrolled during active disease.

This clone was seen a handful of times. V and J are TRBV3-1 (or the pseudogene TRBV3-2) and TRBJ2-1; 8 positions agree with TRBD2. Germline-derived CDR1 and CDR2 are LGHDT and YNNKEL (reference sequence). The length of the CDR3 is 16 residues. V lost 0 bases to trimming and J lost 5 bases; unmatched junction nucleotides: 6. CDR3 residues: CASSQEKREPHNEQFF. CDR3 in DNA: TGTGCCAGCAGCCAAGAAAAGCGGGAGCCCCACAATGAGCAGTTCTTC.

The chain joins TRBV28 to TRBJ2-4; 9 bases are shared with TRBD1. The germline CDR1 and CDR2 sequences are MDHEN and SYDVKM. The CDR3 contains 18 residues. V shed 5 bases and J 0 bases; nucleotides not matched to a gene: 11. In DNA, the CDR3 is TGTGCCAGCAGTCCGGGACAGGGTACGTGGAAAGCCAAAAACATTCAGTACTTC. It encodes CASSPGQGTWKAKNIQYF.

CDR3 loop: CASSQDTVSGNTIYF. CDR3 coding DNA: TGTGCCAGCAGCCAAGATACAGTTAGTGGAAACACCATATATTTT. V usage is TRBV3-1 (or the pseudogene TRBV3-2) and J usage is TRBJ1-3; D remains ambiguous. In germline, CDR1 is LGHDT, CDR2 YNNKEL (reference sequence). Deletions cut 0 bases from V and 3 bases from J, with 9 bases between. The CDR3 length is 15 residues.

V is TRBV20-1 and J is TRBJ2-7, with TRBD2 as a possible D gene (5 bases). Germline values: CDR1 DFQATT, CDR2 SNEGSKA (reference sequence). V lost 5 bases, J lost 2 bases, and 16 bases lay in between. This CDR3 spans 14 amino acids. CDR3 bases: TGCAGTGCTCGTGGGGTCGGGATTCCCTACGAGCAGTACTTC. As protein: CSARGVGIPYEQYF.